This TCR beta chain emerged from a study of beta chain features in type 1 diabetes. Study-wide points: Insertions at VDJ junctions were less frequent in type 1 diabetes patients. These patients also deleted more nucleotides at the same junctions. The influence of HLA type on TCRB rearrangement stayed undetermined.

Purities over 95% were achieved in all sorted populations. TCRB transcripts that were expressed got sequenced, as all of the isolated RNA had been reverse transcribed. The assay was immunoSEQ multiplex PCR, and TCRdb's table has in-frame clones only and misses some. This table holds approximately 250,000 clones, over 8.5% found once. CDR3 size: 13 residues. V lost 5 bases to trimming and J lost 7 bases, with 16 bases between them. The V gene's germline CDR1 is SGHRS and CDR2 YFSETQ. Details on this clone: Antigen unknown.

This receptor was obtained from a woman between 18 and 29 years old in good health. This chain uses TRBV5-1 with TRBJ2-7; a weak D match, TRBD2 (6 bases). The specimen was naive CD4+ T cells from blood. CDR3 nucleotide sequence: TGCGCCAGCAGAGGAGGGCCGCCGGGGGAGCAGTACTTC. It translates to CASRGGPPGEQYF.